The 2 T cell receptor beta chains listed next were all sequenced from one sample in a study of T cell changes during pregnancy in multiple sclerosis (dated by TCRdb to the late 2010s). Libraries were built with the immunoSEQ multiplex PCR assay. TCRdb limited this immuneACCESS table to in-frame rearrangements with V and J called. A share of clones is missing; checked studies link under half to unresolved V genes, and the rest is unexplained. The sample profile shows about 75,000 clones; about 93% of them were found once. 0.4% to 0.45% of the sample comes from the top ten. The starting material was CD4+ T cells from peripheral blood mononuclear cells, obtained before pregnancy. These receptors were obtained from a female donor with multiple sclerosis, enrolled in a pregnancy study.

The chain uses TRBV11-2 and TRBJ2-3; D uncertain. The V gene lost 5 bases and the J gene lost 3 bases, with 9 bases spanning the gap. The CDR3 runs to 13 residues. Germline loops: CDR1 SGHAT, CDR2 FQNNGV. The CDR3 nucleotides read TGTGCCAGCAGCCTGGCCAGTACAGATACGCAGTATTTT. It is translated as CASSLASTDTQYF.

V gene TRBV5-4 combines with J gene TRBJ1-1; D may be TRBD1 (5 bases). Trimming removed 1 base from V and 5 bases from J, with 9 bases in between. CDR1 is SGHNT and CDR2 is YYREEE in the germline V gene (reference sequence). The CDR3 runs 13 residues. The CDR3 sequence: CASSLMGGTEAFF. The CDR3 DNA reads as TGTGCCAGCAGCTTGATGGGGGGTACTGAAGCTTTCTTT.